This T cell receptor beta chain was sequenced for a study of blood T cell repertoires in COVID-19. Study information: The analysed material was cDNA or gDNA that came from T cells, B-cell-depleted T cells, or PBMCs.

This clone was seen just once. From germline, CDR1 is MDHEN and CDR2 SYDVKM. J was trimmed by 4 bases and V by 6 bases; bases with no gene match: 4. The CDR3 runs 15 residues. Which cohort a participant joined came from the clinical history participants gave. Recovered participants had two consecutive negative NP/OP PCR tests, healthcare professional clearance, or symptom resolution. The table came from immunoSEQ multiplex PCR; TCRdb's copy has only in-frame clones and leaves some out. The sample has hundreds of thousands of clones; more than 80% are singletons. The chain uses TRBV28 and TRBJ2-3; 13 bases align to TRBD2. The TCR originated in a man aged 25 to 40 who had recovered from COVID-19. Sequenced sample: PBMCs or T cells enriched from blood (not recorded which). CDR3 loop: CASRRTSGSPDTQYF. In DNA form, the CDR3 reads TGTGCCAGCAGACGGACTAGCGGGAGCCCAGATACGCAGTATTTT. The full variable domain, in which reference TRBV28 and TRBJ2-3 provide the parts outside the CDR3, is DVKVTQSSRYLVKRTGEKVFLECVQDMDHENMFWYRQDPGLGLRLIYFSYDVKMKEKGDIPEGYSVSREKKERFSLILESASTNQTSMYLCASRRTSGSPDTQYFGPGTRLTVL.